This T cell receptor beta chain derives from a study of T cell changes during pregnancy in multiple sclerosis. Germline V gene data show CDR1 as SQVTM and CDR2 as ANQGSEA. CDR3 length: 13 amino acids. J was trimmed by 6 bases and V by 4 bases; bases with no gene match: 5. Sequencing was performed with immunoSEQ multiplex PCR; in TCRdb, only in-frame clones are kept and a portion is missing. This sample yields under 95,000 clones, of which roughly 92% are seen a single time; 2% to 2.5% belongs to the top ten. The gene calls are TRBV29-1 and TRBJ2-3; 9 nucleotides agree with TRBD2. This TCR derives from a female donor with multiple sclerosis, enrolled in a pregnancy study. The input for sequencing was peripheral blood, taken after pregnancy. The CDR3 sequence is CSVVAGAADTQYF. For the CDR3, the DNA is TGCAGCGTTGTAGCGGGAGCGGCTGATACGCAGTATTTT.